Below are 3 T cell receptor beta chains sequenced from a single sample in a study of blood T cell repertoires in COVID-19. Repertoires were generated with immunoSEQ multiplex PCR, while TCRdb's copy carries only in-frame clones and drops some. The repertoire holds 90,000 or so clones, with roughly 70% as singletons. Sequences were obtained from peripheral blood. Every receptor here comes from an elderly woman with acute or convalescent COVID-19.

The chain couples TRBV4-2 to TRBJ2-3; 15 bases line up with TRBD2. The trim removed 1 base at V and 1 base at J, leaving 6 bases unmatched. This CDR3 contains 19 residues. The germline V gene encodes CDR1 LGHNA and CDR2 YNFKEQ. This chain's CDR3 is CASSQGTSGGALGTDTQYF. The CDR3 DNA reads TGTGCCAGCAGCCAAGGGACTAGCGGGGGGGCTCTAGGCACAGATACGCAGTATTTT.

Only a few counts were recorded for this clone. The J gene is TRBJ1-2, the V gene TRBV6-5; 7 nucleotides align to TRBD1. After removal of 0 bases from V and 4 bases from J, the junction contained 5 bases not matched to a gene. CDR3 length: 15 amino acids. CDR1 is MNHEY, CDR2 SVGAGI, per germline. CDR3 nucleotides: TGTGCCAGCAGTTACTCGAGAGGGGGCTTCTATGGCTACACCTTC. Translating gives CASSYSRGGFYGYTF.

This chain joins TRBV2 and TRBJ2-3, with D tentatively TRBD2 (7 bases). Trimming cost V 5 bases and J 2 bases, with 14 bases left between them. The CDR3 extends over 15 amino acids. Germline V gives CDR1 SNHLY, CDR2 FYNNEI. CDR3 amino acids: CASSFAGAHTDTQYF. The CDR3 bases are TGTGCCAGCAGTTTCGCGGGGGCTCACACAGATACGCAGTATTTT.